The following is a T cell receptor beta chain sequence with its context. Profiling relied on immunoSEQ multiplex PCR, and the TCRdb table lists in-frame clones only, not all of them. The sample includes some 290,000 clones, roughly 90% of them seen just once. The germline CDR1 and CDR2 sequences are SEHNR and FQNEAQ (reference sequence). V gave up 1 base and J gave up 7 bases, with 20 bases separating them. CDR3 length: 16 amino acids. This entry comes from a study of blood T cell repertoires in COVID-19. The wider study: Sites across the United States, Italy and Spain contributed samples from acute and convalescent COVID-19.

This clonotype was obtained from a woman aged 25 to 39 with COVID-19, enrolled during active disease. The chain carries TRBV7-9 and TRBJ2-7; possibly TRBD1 for D (5 bases). What was sequenced was peripheral blood. The CDR3: CASSLGFQGLLREQYF. The CDR3 region has the DNA TGTGCCAGCAGCTTAGGCTTCCAGGGTCTCCTGAGAGAGCAGTACTTC.